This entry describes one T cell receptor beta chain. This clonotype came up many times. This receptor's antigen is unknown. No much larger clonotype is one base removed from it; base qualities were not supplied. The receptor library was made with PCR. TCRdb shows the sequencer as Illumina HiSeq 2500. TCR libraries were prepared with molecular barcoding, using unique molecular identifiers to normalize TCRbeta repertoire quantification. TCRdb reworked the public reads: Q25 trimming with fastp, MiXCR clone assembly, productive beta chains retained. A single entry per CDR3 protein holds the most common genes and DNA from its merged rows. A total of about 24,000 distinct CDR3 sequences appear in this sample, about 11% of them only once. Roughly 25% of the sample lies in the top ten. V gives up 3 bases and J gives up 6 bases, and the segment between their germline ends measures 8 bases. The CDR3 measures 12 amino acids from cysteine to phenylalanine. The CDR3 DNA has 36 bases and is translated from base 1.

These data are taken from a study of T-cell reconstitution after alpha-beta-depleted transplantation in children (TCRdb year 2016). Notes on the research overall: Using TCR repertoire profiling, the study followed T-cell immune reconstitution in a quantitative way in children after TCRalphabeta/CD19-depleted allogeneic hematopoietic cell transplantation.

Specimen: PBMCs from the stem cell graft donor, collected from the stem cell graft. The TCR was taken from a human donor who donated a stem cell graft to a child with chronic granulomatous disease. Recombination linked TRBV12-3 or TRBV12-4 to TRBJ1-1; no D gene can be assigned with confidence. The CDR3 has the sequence CASSFPGPEAFF. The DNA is TGTGCCAGCAGTTTTCCAGGTCCTGAAGCTTTCTTT.